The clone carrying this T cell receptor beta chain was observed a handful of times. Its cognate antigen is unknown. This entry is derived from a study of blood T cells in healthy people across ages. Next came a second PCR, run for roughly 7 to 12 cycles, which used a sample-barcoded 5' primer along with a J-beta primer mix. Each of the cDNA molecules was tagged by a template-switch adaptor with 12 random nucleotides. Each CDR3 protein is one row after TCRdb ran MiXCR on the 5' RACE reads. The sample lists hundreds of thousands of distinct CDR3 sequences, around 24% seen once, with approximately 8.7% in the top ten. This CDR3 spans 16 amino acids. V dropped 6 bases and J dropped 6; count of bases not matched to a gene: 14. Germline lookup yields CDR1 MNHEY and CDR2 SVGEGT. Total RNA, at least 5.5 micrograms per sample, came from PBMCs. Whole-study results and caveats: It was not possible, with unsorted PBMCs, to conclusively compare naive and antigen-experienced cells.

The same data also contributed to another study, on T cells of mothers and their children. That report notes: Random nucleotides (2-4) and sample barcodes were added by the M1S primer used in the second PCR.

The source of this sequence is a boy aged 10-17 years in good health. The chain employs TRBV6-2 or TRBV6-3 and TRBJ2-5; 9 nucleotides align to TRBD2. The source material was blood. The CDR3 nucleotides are TGTGCCAGCAGCATCAAGATTGGCGGGGGGGCAAAGACCCAGTACTTC. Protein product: CASSIKIGGGAKTQYF.